This record concerns one T cell receptor (beta chain) sequence. This table comes from immunoSEQ multiplex PCR, and its TCRdb copy is limited to in-frame clones, with some not included. The sample has approximately 150,000 clones, more than 65% seen once. This specimen belongs to a study of blood T cell repertoires in COVID-19. The CDR3 consists of 15 residues. Trimming at V came to 6 bases and at J to 3 bases, leaving 4 bases not matched to a gene. Germline V lookup: CDR1 KGHDR, CDR2 SFDVKD. The sequence was collected from a man between 60 and 75 years old with active or convalescent COVID-19. This sequence joins TRBV24-1 and TRBJ1-5, with 10 bases identical to TRBD1. Source material: peripheral blood. CDR3 region: CATSKGTGDNQPQHF. The CDR3 DNA reads TGTGCCACCAGTAAAGGGACAGGGGACAATCAGCCCCAGCATTTT.